This T cell receptor (beta chain) was recovered during a study of post-analysis software for immune sequencing data. The overall study: Included courses were relapsing-remitting and secondary progressive multiple sclerosis; progressive-relapsing multiple sclerosis was also included.

With respect to this clonotype: As yet, its antigen is unknown.

TCR beta cDNA libraries included unique molecular identifiers. From roughly 1 to 10 million T cells, 400,000 to 550,000 cDNA molecules were obtained. MiXCR, applied by TCRdb to the PCR reads, yields one record per CDR3 protein. The sample yields about 680,000 distinct CDR3 sequences, 55% to 60% seen once. Whole-study results and caveats: Four to six TRBV segments were more frequent in patients than controls; TRBV5-6, TRBV5-1 and TRBV20-1 belonged to this group. F measure grouped same-batch samples tightly together. Those with multiple sclerosis, the patient group, showed significantly lower normalized Chao1 diversity than controls.

The V and J ends lost 5 bases and 5 bases respectively, with 18 bases between them. This CDR3 spans 15 amino acids. Germline assignment: CDR1 SGHAT and CDR2 FQNNGV. The chain employs TRBV11-2 and TRBJ1-1; tentative D call: TRBD1 (6 bases). This clonotype originated in a girl aged 2-15 years with multiple sclerosis. Input material: blood. CDR3 sequence reads: CASSLKQGRGTEAFF. In nucleotides, the CDR3 is TGTGCCAGCAGCCTCAAACAGGGCCGGGGGACTGAAGCTTTCTTT.